Sequencing of this T cell receptor beta chain was carried out in a study of blood T cell repertoires in COVID-19. Background on the study: The analysed material was cDNA or gDNA that came from T cells, B-cell-depleted T cells, or PBMCs.

In the authors' workflow: Researchers report that nucleated cell counts were estimated from reference gene primer amplification. Using immunoSEQ multiplex PCR, the repertoire was profiled, and TCRdb retains in-frame clones only, with some absent. Clone size and V and J calls were adopted from that table, with D and trimming inferred from the DNA. Counted here are 50,000 to 65,000 clones, around 86% occurring once; the ten biggest clones make up more than 0.95%. Between the trimmed V and J ends, which lost 5 bases and 2 bases, there was a span of 10 bases. This CDR3 contains 14 residues. Germline loops: CDR1 SGHAT, CDR2 FQNNGV.

The rearrangement links TRBV11-2 to TRBJ1-3; D ambiguous. The sample consisted of peripheral blood. The receptor was derived from a man aged 35 to 55 with acute or convalescent COVID-19. Here the CDR3 reads CASSHDNAGNTIYF. Here the CDR3 DNA reads TGTGCCAGCAGCCACGACAATGCTGGAAACACCATATATTTT.